The 30 T cell receptor beta chains reported below all come from one sample, sequenced in a study of T cell changes during pregnancy in multiple sclerosis. TCRdb's copy holds only in-frame clones and misses some; the assay was immunoSEQ multiplex PCR. The data hold some 70,000 clones, with more than 85% observed a single time. The input for sequencing was CD8+ T cells from peripheral blood mononuclear cells, taken before pregnancy. The receptor source for this set is a female donor with multiple sclerosis, enrolled in a pregnancy study.

The genes are TRBV6-6 and TRBJ2-7; 11 nucleotides line up with TRBD2. The CDR3 runs 15 residues. Unmatched junction bases numbered 3, after V lost 2 bases and J lost 3 bases. Germline V gene sequence: CDR1 MNHNY, CDR2 SVGAGI (reference sequence). The CDR3, as DNA: TGTGCCAGCAGTTACCTAGCGGGGGGACTCTACGAGCAGTACTTC. Translation gives CASSYLAGGLYEQYF.

The chain is built from TRBV15 and TRBJ2-4; D gene uncertain. The germline V gene has CDR1 LNHNV and CDR2 YYDKDF (reference sequence). The V gene lost 0 bases and the J gene lost 0 bases, with 12 bases spanning the gap. The CDR3 runs to 17 residues. DNA for the CDR3: TGTGCCACCAGCAGAGATCCCGGTGAGAGAGCCAAAAACATTCAGTACTTC. It yields the protein CATSRDPGERAKNIQYF.

The chain joins TRBV15 to TRBJ2-2, with D uncertain. The CDR3 contains 15 residues. Trimming cost V 1 base and J 3 bases, with 9 bases left between them. Per germline, CDR1 LNHNV and CDR2 YYDKDF (reference sequence). The CDR3 coding sequence is TGTGCCACCAGCAGAGGAGCTGCGGACACCGGGGAGCTGTTTTTT. Protein product: CATSRGAADTGELFF.

The chain joins TRBV6-6 to TRBJ1-4; D remains unclear. There are 16 residues in the CDR3. CDR1 MNHNY and CDR2 SVGAGI come from the germline V gene (reference sequence). V was pared by 0 bases and J by 5 bases, with 13 bases between. This chain's CDR3 is CASSYSRGGKNEKLFF. In nucleotides, the CDR3 is TGTGCCAGCAGTTACTCCCGTGGCGGAAAAAATGAAAAACTGTTTTTT.

About this clone itself: The junction and the germline gene differ at one end; a read error may be behind it. V is TRBV7-7 and J is TRBJ2-3; D possibly corresponds to TRBD1 (6 bases). The CDR3 is made up of 14 amino acids. CDR1 SSHAT and CDR2 FNYEAQ come from the germline V gene (reference sequence). CDR3 region: CASSPTRGSDTQYF. The CDR3 coding sequence is TGTGCTAGCAGCCCGACCAGGGGCTCGGATACGCAGTATTTT. Complete variable domain (other parts from reference TRBV7-7 and TRBJ2-3): GAGVSQSPRYKVTKRGQDVTLRCDPISSHATLYWYQQALGQGPEFLTYFNYEAQPDKSGLPSDRFSAERPEGSISTLTIQRTEQRDSAMYRCASSPTRGSDTQYFGPGTRLTVL.

This rearrangement joins TRBV5-6 to TRBJ2-7; D may be TRBD1 (6 bases). The CDR3 contains 15 residues. Germline CDR1 is SGHDT and CDR2 is YYEEEE. The V and J ends lost 1 base and 1 base respectively, with 12 bases between them. CDR3 nucleotides: TGTGCCAGCAGCTTGCCCGGGACATCTTCCTACGAGCAGTACTTC. Residues: CASSLPGTSSYEQYF.

V gene TRBV10-3 combines with J gene TRBJ2-2, with 7 bases aligning to TRBD2. With V trimmed by 5 bases and J by 1 base, 1 base remained unmatched. Germline V gene data show CDR1 as ENHRY and CDR2 as SYGVKD. The CDR3 sequence is 14 residues long. The CDR3 here is CAISLAENTGELFF. The DNA of the CDR3 is TGTGCCATCAGTCTAGCGGAGAACACCGGGGAGCTGTTTTTT.

This clone was counted once. Other DNA sequences in the sample encode the same CDR3. The chain employs TRBV27 and TRBJ1-1; 8 nucleotides agree with TRBD1. V dropped 3 bases and J dropped 1; count of bases not matched to a gene: 1. Germline loops: CDR1 MNHEY, CDR2 SMNVEV (reference sequence). The CDR3 loop spans 14 amino acids. In nucleotides, the CDR3 is TGTGCCAGCAGTTTCGGGACAGGGAACACTGAAGCTTTCTTT. Its translation: CASSFGTGNTEAFF.

The gene calls are TRBV2 and TRBJ2-1; D perhaps matches TRBD1 (5 bases). V shed 11 bases and J shed 8 bases, with 10 bases lying between them. Germline CDR1 SNHLY, CDR2 FYNNEI. This CDR3 contains 10 residues. Here the CDR3 reads CASQGHEQFF. The CDR3 DNA reads as TGTGCCTCCCAGGGCCATGAGCAGTTCTTC.

V and J are TRBV5-6 and TRBJ1-4; D is possibly TRBD1 (6 bases). The CDR3 totals 14 residues. The germline V gene encodes CDR1 SGHDT and CDR2 YYEEEE. The V end was cut by 1 base, the J end by 7 bases, with 11 bases between. The CDR3 bases are TGTGCCAGCAGCTTGATGGGGGCAGGTGAAAAACTGTTTTTT. Amino acid sequence: CASSLMGAGEKLFF.

The V call is TRBV6-5, the J call TRBJ1-5, with D uncertain. The V gene lost 6 bases and the J gene lost 0 bases, with 6 bases spanning the gap. CDR3 length equals 13 residues. Germline V lookup: CDR1 MNHEY, CDR2 SVGAGI. The CDR3 loop reads CASSGDSNQPQHF. In DNA form, the CDR3 reads TGTGCCAGCAGCGGGGATAGCAATCAGCCCCAGCATTTT.

This clone was seen only once. V gene TRBV4-1 combines with J gene TRBJ2-7; 10 positions agree with TRBD1. There are 14 residues in the CDR3. The germline V gene encodes CDR1 MGHRA and CDR2 YSYEKL. The ends lost 4 bases at V and 3 bases at J; junction bases unmatched: 3. CDR3 sequence (DNA): TGCGCCAGCAGCCGCGACAGGGGGCTCTACGAGCAGTACTTC. Residues: CASSRDRGLYEQYF.

The chain employs TRBV5-8 and TRBJ1-3, with unresolved D. Trimming took off 0 bases at V and 0 bases at J, with 4 bases between the two ends. The CDR3 is 14 amino acids. Germline values: CDR1 SGHTS, CDR2 YDEGEE. The CDR3: CASSLDGSGNTIYF. CDR3 nucleotides: TGTGCCAGCAGCTTGGACGGCTCTGGAAACACCATATATTTT.

The genes are TRBV7-9 and TRBJ2-7, with D possibly matching TRBD2 (6 bases). Per germline, CDR1 SEHNR and CDR2 FQNEAQ (reference sequence). This CDR3 spans 14 amino acids. V lost 2 bases and J 5 bases, leaving 13 bases between the germline ends. CDR3 nucleotides: TGTGCCAGCAGCTTAAATCGTCGACTAGACGAGCAGTACTTC. Residues: CASSLNRRLDEQYF.

J is TRBJ2-5 and V is TRBV7-3, with TRBD2 as a possible D gene (6 bases). Germline values: CDR1 SGHTA, CDR2 FQGTGA. Trimming took off 5 bases at V and 5 bases at J, with 15 bases between the two ends. This CDR3 comprises 14 residues. CDR3 loop: CASSDSGPAETQYF. DNA of the CDR3: TGTGCCAGCAGCGACAGCGGGCCCGCGGAGACCCAGTACTTC.

The rearrangement links TRBV6-5 to TRBJ1-1, with TRBD1 matching over 8 bases. The CDR3 sequence is 16 residues long. Per germline, CDR1 MNHEY and CDR2 SVGAGI. The junction had 5 bases not matched to a gene; V was cut back by 2 bases and J by 0 bases. This CDR3 is CASSYDRGLMNTEAFF. CDR3 in DNA: TGTGCCAGCAGTTACGACAGGGGCCTCATGAACACTGAAGCTTTCTTT.

The chain couples TRBV6-5 to TRBJ2-3; D is perhaps TRBD2 (7 bases). Trimming pared 2 bases from V and 5 bases from J, leaving 14 bases between. This CDR3 contains 15 residues. The V gene's germline CDR1 is MNHEY and CDR2 SVGAGI. The CDR3 protein is CASSYVGGRLDTQYF. For the CDR3, the DNA is TGTGCCAGCAGTTACGTGGGGGGGCGTTTAGATACGCAGTATTTT.

This chain joins TRBV7-9 and TRBJ2-2; 9 bases are a match to TRBD1. Germline CDR1 SEHNR, CDR2 FQNEAQ (reference sequence). CDR3 length equals 16 residues. The V segment lost 5 bases and the J segment 3 bases; nucleotides outside the gene matches: 7. This CDR3 is CASSVTGGRYTGELFF. DNA for the CDR3: TGTGCCAGCAGCGTAACAGGGGGCAGGTACACCGGGGAGCTGTTTTTT. Looking up the rest from reference TRBV7-9 and TRBJ2-2 gives the full variable domain: DTGVSQNPRHKITKRGQNVTFRCDPISEHNRLYWYRQTLGQGPEFLTYFQNEAQLEKSRLLSDRFSAERPKGSFSTLEIQRTEQGDSAMYLCASSVTGGRYTGELFFGEGSRLTVL.

The rearrangement links TRBV7-8 to TRBJ1-5, with TRBD1 identical over 7 bases. V dropped 6 bases and J dropped 0; count of bases not matched to a gene: 5. Germline V gene sequence: CDR1 SGHVS, CDR2 FQNEAQ. CDR3 size: 15 residues. The CDR3 coding sequence is TGTGCCAGCAGACGGGACAGCCTTAGCAATCAGCCCCAGCATTTT. Encoded protein: CASRRDSLSNQPQHF.

The V gene is TRBV4-1, the J gene TRBJ2-3; D is perhaps TRBD2 (6 bases). Germline CDR1 MGHRA, CDR2 YSYEKL. Trimming stripped 3 bases from V and 6 bases from J, with 19 bases between. The CDR3 extends over 16 amino acids. CDR3 in amino acids: CASSQAPWGVGDTQYF. The CDR3, as DNA: TGCGCCAGCAGCCAGGCTCCCTGGGGGGTAGGGGATACGCAGTATTTT.

This clone appeared once. A much larger clonotype is one base distant, so this may be a read error. The CDR3 protein is CASSFRGRGDGYTF. CDR3 DNA sequence: TGTGCCAGCAGCTTCCGGGGCAGGGGGGACGGCTACACCTTC. This chain connects TRBV7-2 to TRBJ1-2; 7 bases match TRBD1. Unmatched junction bases numbered 9, after V lost 3 bases and J lost 8 bases. Germline values: CDR1 SGHTA, CDR2 FQGNSA. This CDR3 is built from 14 residues.

The chain is built from TRBV6-6 and TRBJ2-2, with 7 bases fitting TRBD1. CDR1 and CDR2 from the germline V gene are MNHNY and SVGAGI (reference sequence). This CDR3 comprises 14 residues. V trimming: 7 bases; J trimming: 3 bases; junction bases outside the gene matches: 5. The CDR3 DNA follows: TGTGCCAGCATCAAACAGGGGTACACCGGGGAGCTGTTTTTT. It is translated as CASIKQGYTGELFF.

This clone was counted between two and nine times. The V call is TRBV7-4, the J call TRBJ1-5; 9 positions match TRBD1. Germline V gives CDR1 SGHVT, CDR2 SQSDAQ. The CDR3 loop spans 15 amino acids. The junction had 8 bases not matched to a gene; V was cut back by 4 bases and J by 7 bases. CDR3 in DNA: TGTGCCAGCAGCTCCTCGACAGGGGGGCGCCAGCCCCAGCATTTT. Its translation is CASSSSTGGRQPQHF.

The V gene is TRBV4-1, the J gene TRBJ1-1; D is unresolved. CDR1 and CDR2 (germline): MGHRA, YSYEKL. The CDR3 is 15 residues long. The V end was cut by 0 bases, the J end by 6 bases, with 14 bases between. CDR3 region: CASSQEGGLKAEAFF. The CDR3 coding sequence is TGCGCCAGCAGCCAAGAGGGAGGGTTAAAGGCTGAAGCTTTCTTT.

The gene calls are TRBV21-1 and TRBJ2-6; TRBD1, the table's D call, lacks a check against the DNA. TRBV21-1 is shown as a pseudogene. The CDR3 is made up of 16 amino acids. The CDR3 protein is CASSKEHGTGVNVLTF. CDR3 DNA: TGTGCCAGCAGCAAAGAACATGGGACAGGGGTCAACGTCCTGACTTTC.

The chain is built from TRBV9 and TRBJ2-5, with TRBD2 matching over 10 bases. Germline CDR1 reads SGDLS; CDR2 reads YYNGEE. The V gene end was trimmed by 0 bases and the J gene end by 1 base; junction bases not matched to a gene: 6. The CDR3 loop spans 17 amino acids. The CDR3 region is CASSVALPSGSQETQYF. CDR3 nucleotide sequence: TGTGCCAGCAGCGTAGCTTTGCCTAGCGGGAGCCAAGAGACCCAGTACTTC.

The chain has TRBV6-4 and TRBJ1-4, with TRBD1 identical over 7 bases. Trimming took 8 bases from V and 7 from J; bases not matched to a gene: 13. The CDR3 consists of 15 residues. Per the germline V gene, CDR1 is MRHNA and CDR2 is SNTAGT. CDR3 sequence: CASWIGQANLEKLFF. CDR3 in DNA: TGTGCCAGCTGGATCGGACAGGCCAATCTTGAAAAACTGTTTTTT.

This clone showed up just once. A read error may produce the germline difference seen at one junction end. The chain is built from TRBV27 and TRBJ1-5; unclear D gene. The germline V gene has CDR1 MNHEY and CDR2 SMNVEV (reference sequence). The CDR3 has 16 amino acids. CDR3 sequence reads: CANSLRGLGSNQPQHF. CDR3 in DNA: TGTGCCAACAGTTTAAGAGGGTTAGGTAGCAATCAGCCCCAGCATTTT.

CDR3 sequence: CASSLASRGPMNTEAFF. Written as DNA, the CDR3 is TGTGCCAGCAGCTTAGCATCCCGGGGTCCAATGAACACTGAAGCTTTCTTT. The chain joins TRBV7-9 to TRBJ1-1; no reliable D call. The CDR3 extends over 17 amino acids. Trimming stripped 0 bases from V and 0 bases from J, with 14 bases between. Germline V gives CDR1 SEHNR, CDR2 FQNEAQ (reference sequence). Full variable domain (outside the CDR3, taken from reference TRBV7-9 and TRBJ1-1): DTGVSQNPRHKITKRGQNVTFRCDPISEHNRLYWYRQTLGQGPEFLTYFQNEAQLEKSRLLSDRFSAERPKGSFSTLEIQRTEQGDSAMYLCASSLASRGPMNTEAFFGQGTRLTVV.

The V gene is TRBV11-2, the J gene TRBJ2-1; maybe TRBD2 (7 bases). V was trimmed by 5 bases and J by 5 bases, leaving 13 bases between them. This CDR3 has 14 amino acids. Germline-derived CDR1 and CDR2 are SGHAT and FQNNGV. The CDR3 nucleotides are TGTGCCAGCAGCCCAAGGGGGGGAAACAATGAGCAGTTCTTC. It specifies CASSPRGGNNEQFF.